Below are 15 T cell receptor beta chains sequenced from a single sample in a study of technical replicates of blood from a few donors. The repertoire was sequenced with immunoSEQ multiplex PCR; TCRdb's copy has only in-frame clones and lacks some. The sample lists 55,000 to 75,000 clones, around 92% occurring once. The specimen was T cells isolated from PBMCs. The receptors originated from a human donor in good health.

V and J are TRBV28 and TRBJ1-2; TRBD1 matches 11 bases. Per the germline V gene, CDR1 is MDHEN and CDR2 is SYDVKM. This CDR3 spans 13 amino acids. Trimming at V came to 7 bases and at J to 6 bases, leaving 4 bases not matched to a gene. The CDR3 is CASTRTGGDGYTF. CDR3 DNA: TGTGCCAGCACCAGGACAGGGGGCGATGGCTACACCTTC.

The rearrangement uses TRBV6-6 and TRBJ2-1; TRBD2 matches 10 bases. J gave up 9 bases and V 8 bases, and 1 base lay outside the gene matches. Germline CDR1 MNHNY, CDR2 SVGAGI (reference sequence). The CDR3 contains 11 residues. The CDR3, as DNA: TGTGCCAGCCGACTAGCGGGTGAGCAGTTCTTC. Protein product: CASRLAGEQFF.

The CDR3 here is CASSEKRVTFTGELFF. DNA for the CDR3: TGTGCCAGCAGCGAAAAACGGGTAACATTCACCGGGGAGCTGTTTTTT. The V call is TRBV7-2, the J call TRBJ2-2; D call uncertain. The CDR3 length is 16 residues. V lost 5 bases and J 4 bases, leaving 17 bases between the germline ends. The V gene's germline CDR1 is SGHTA and CDR2 FQGNSA.

The rearrangement joins TRBV6-5 to TRBJ1-1; TRBD1 agrees at 7 bases. CDR1 is MNHEY, CDR2 SVGAGI, per germline. The CDR3 is 13 residues long. The ends lost 6 bases at V and 6 bases at J; junction bases unmatched: 7. The CDR3 region is CASSQDRLAEAFF. CDR3 DNA: TGTGCCAGCAGCCAGGACAGGTTGGCTGAAGCTTTCTTT.

The chain combines TRBV19 with TRBJ2-7; D gene uncertain. Germline V gives CDR1 LNHDA, CDR2 SQIVND (reference sequence). Trimming pared 3 bases from V and 0 bases from J, leaving 15 bases between. The CDR3 spans 16 residues. This CDR3 is CASSMRGYTDSYEQYF. The DNA for the CDR3 is TGTGCCAGTAGTATGAGAGGATACACCGACTCCTACGAGCAGTACTTC.

This chain connects TRBV4-2 to TRBJ2-3; 9 bases are a match to TRBD2. The CDR3 totals 16 residues. V dropped 0 bases and J dropped 2; count of bases not matched to a gene: 3. Germline V gene data show CDR1 as LGHNA and CDR2 as YNFKEQ. The CDR3 loop is CASSQEQREATDTQYF. DNA for the CDR3: TGTGCCAGCAGCCAAGAACAGCGGGAGGCCACAGATACGCAGTATTTT.

The V call is TRBV21-1, the J call TRBJ2-6; no DNA check was done on the table's D call, TRBD2. TRBV21-1 is a pseudogene locus. The CDR3 consists of 18 residues. CDR3 bases: TGTGCCAGCAGCAAGGAGCGGGACGTTACCTCTGGGGCCAACGTCCTGACTTTC. This gives the protein CASSKERDVTSGANVLTF.

This chain uses TRBV30 with TRBJ2-1; possibly TRBD2 for D (6 bases). In germline, CDR1 is GTSNPN, CDR2 SVGIG (reference sequence). Trimming cost V 3 bases and J 3 bases, with 12 bases left between them. The CDR3 is made up of 14 amino acids. The CDR3 region is CAWREGGNYNEQFF. CDR3 DNA sequence: TGTGCCTGGAGAGAGGGAGGAAACTACAATGAGCAGTTCTTC.

CDR3 residues: CASRARQKVGTEAFF. The CDR3 DNA follows: TGTGCCAGCAGAGCCCGACAGAAGGTAGGAACTGAAGCTTTCTTT. The chain employs TRBV27 and TRBJ1-1; D is possibly TRBD1 (5 bases). V was clipped by 6 bases and J by 5 bases, with 19 bases between them. Germline CDR1 reads MNHEY; CDR2 reads SMNVEV (reference sequence). This CDR3 has 15 residues.

This rearrangement joins TRBV16 to TRBJ1-2, with 8 bases aligning to TRBD1. After removal of 4 bases from V and 3 bases from J, the junction contained 7 bases not matched to a gene. Germline V gene lookup returns CDR1 KGHSY and CDR2 FQNENV. CDR3 length: 15 amino acids. The CDR3 protein is CASSLVDRAHYGYTF. The DNA of the CDR3 is TGTGCCAGCAGCCTCGTGGACAGGGCACACTATGGCTACACCTTC.

In this sample, this clone turned up once. V usage is TRBV5-8 and J usage is TRBJ2-5; TRBD1 agrees at 7 bases. Looked up from germline, CDR1 is SGHTS and CDR2 is YDEGEE. V shed 3 bases and J 5 bases; nucleotides not matched to a gene: 4. This CDR3 has 13 amino acids. The CDR3 DNA is TGTGCCAGCAGCTCAGGACAGGTTGAGACCCAGTACTTC. This encodes CASSSGQVETQYF.

CDR3 sequence: CASSLGGTSVRNEQFF. In DNA form, the CDR3 reads TGTGCCAGCAGCTTGGGGGGGACTAGCGTTCGGAATGAGCAGTTCTTC. This chain connects TRBV5-4 to TRBJ2-1; 10 bases align to TRBD2. Germline CDR1 reads SGHNT; CDR2 reads YYREEE (reference sequence). The V and J ends lost 0 bases and 7 bases, in that order; junction bases with no gene match: 7. The CDR3 has 16 amino acids.

This clone was counted only a few times. The V gene is TRBV4-3, the J gene TRBJ1-1, with D maybe TRBD1 (5 bases). The CDR3 has 15 amino acids. The germline V and J ends were trimmed by 0 bases and 4 bases, with 12 bases remaining between them. In germline, CDR1 is LGHNA, CDR2 YSLEER. CDR3 sequence: CASSQDFGGGTEAFF. For the CDR3, the DNA is TGCGCCAGCAGCCAAGACTTCGGGGGGGGCACTGAAGCTTTCTTT.

The J gene is TRBJ1-3, the V gene TRBV4-2; D is possibly TRBD1 (5 bases). Per germline, CDR1 LGHNA and CDR2 YNFKEQ. The V end lost 0 bases, the J end lost 2 bases, and 8 bases lay between the germline ends. The CDR3 has 15 residues. CDR3 protein: CASSQDQGPGNTIYF. DNA of the CDR3: TGTGCCAGCAGCCAAGATCAGGGCCCTGGAAACACCATATATTTT.

The chain joins TRBV2 to TRBJ2-3; no reliable D call. The CDR3 runs to 15 residues. The V gene's germline CDR1 is SNHLY and CDR2 FYNNEI. Between the trimmed V and J ends, which lost 3 bases and 2 bases, there was a span of 12 bases. The CDR3 sequence: CASSEGSSYTDTQYF. The CDR3 DNA sequence: TGTGCCAGCAGTGAGGGCTCCAGTTACACAGATACGCAGTATTTT.